The T cell receptor (beta chain) under discussion was sequenced for a study of molecular identifiers for immune sequencing clone quantification. The study's findings and limits: Among about 1 million naive cells, as was reported, spiked Jurkat TCR RNA from one cell was detectable.

This CDR3 contains 14 residues. The germline V gene has CDR1 LGHNA and CDR2 YSLEER. TCRdb used MiXCR to reprocess the PCR reads, holding one entry per CDR3 protein. The sample yields more than 550,000 distinct CDR3 sequences, about 25% seen once. Note on this clonotype: As yet, its antigen is unknown. Its ends do not fully match the called genes, so a read error is possible.

The sample comprised naive CD8+ T cells from blood, with Jurkat cell RNA spiked in. The subset is: FACS-sorted CD8+CD4-CCR7+CD45RA+ naive T cells. This TCR was recovered from a human donor in good health. Some libraries in this study had Jurkat cell RNA spiked in. The chain links TRBV4-3 to TRBJ1-1; D not resolved. CDR3 sequence reads: CASSQASENTAAFF. The CDR3 nucleotides are TGCGCCAGCAGCCAAGCATCAGAAAACACTGCAGCTTTCTTT.